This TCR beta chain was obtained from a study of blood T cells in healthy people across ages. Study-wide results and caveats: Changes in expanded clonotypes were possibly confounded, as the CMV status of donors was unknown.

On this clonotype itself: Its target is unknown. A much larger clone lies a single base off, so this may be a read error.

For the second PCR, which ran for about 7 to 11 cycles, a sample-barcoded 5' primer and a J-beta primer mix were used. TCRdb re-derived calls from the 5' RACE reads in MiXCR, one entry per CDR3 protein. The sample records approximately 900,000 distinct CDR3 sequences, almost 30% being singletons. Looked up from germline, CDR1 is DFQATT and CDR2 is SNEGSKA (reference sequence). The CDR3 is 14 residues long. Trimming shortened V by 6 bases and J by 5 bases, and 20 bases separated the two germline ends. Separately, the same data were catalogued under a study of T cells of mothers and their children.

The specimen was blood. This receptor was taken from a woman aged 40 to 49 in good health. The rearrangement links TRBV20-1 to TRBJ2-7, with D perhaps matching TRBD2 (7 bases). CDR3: CSAVAGRGADEQYF. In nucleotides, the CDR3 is TGCAGTGCCGTAGCCGGACGGGGGGCCGACGAGCAGTACTTC.